The T cell receptor beta chain under discussion was sequenced for a study of OX40 agonist ivuxolimab in advanced cancers. Study in general: Those enrolled were around 87% male, with a mean age of approximately 60 years and ages from about 20 to 90. Study observations and caveats: Normalized T-cell clonal expansion was also low in some nonresponders.

Looked up from germline, CDR1 is MNHNY and CDR2 is SVGAGI (reference sequence). Trimming removed 0 bases from V and 2 bases from J, with 11 bases in between. There are 16 residues in the CDR3. A note on this clone: Its antigen is not known.

Systemic immunosuppression or autoimmune disease history was grounds to exclude patients. Produced via immunoSEQ multiplex PCR; TCRdb's table is partial and in-frame only. This table has about 110,000 clones, about nine tenths appearing once. This rearrangement joins TRBV6-6 to TRBJ1-3; weak D call: TRBD1 (5 bases). This sample comprised CD4+ or CD8+ T cells sorted from blood, obtained in a trial of the OX40 agonist ivuxolimab. The TCR originated in an adult with an advanced solid tumor such as melanoma, head and neck, liver or kidney cancer. The CDR3 is CASSYSARGTGNTIYF. The DNA for the CDR3 is TGTGCCAGCAGTTACTCGGCGAGGGGCACTGGAAACACCATATATTTT.